The following is a T cell receptor (beta chain) sequence with its context. What it binds is unknown. The sample is drawn from a study of shared clonotypes between healthy human individuals. Looking at the study overall: There were three CD4 naive, three CD4 memory, two CD8 naive and one CD8 memory plates per donor.

Study conclusions and caveats: Clonotype sharing across donors was expected to vary with sequencing depth.

Germline CDR1 reads SGHNT; CDR2 reads YYREEE (reference sequence). V was pared by 3 bases and J by 4 bases, with 10 bases between. The CDR3 contains 14 residues. Only CD45RO-negative cells positively selected for CCR7 counted as naive CD8 cells, so terminally differentiated effector memory CD45RA+ cells were excluded. This was a deep-level run. TCRdb's table, derived via immunoSEQ multiplex PCR, lists solely in-frame clones and lacks some. The data contain about 2 million clones, roughly 94% of them singletons. Sequencing was performed on naive CD8+ T cells sorted from blood. The TCR was taken from a man aged 18-30 years in good health. The chain is built from TRBV5-4 and TRBJ1-4; possible D gene TRBD1, 5 bases. CDR3 loop: CASSSGGNNEKLFF. The DNA of the CDR3 is TGTGCCAGCAGCTCTGGGGGGAATAATGAAAAACTGTTTTTT.